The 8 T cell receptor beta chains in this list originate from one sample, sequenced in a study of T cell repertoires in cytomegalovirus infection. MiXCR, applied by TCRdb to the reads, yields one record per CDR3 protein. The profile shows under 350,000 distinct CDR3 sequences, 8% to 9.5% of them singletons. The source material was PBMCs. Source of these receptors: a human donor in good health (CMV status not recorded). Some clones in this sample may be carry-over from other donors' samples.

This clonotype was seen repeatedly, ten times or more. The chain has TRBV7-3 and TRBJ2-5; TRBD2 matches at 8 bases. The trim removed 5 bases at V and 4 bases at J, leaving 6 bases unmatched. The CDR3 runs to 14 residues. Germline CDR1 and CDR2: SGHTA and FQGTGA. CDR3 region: CASSTGGAGETQYF. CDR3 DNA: TGTGCCAGCAGCACCGGGGGGGCCGGAGAGACCCAGTACTTC.

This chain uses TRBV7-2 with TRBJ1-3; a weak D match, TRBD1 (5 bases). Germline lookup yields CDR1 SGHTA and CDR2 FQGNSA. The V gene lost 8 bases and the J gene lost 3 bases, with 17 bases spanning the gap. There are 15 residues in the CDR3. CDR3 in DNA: TGTGCCAGCGGCAAAGACAGAGCGGTTGGAAACACCATATATTTT. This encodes CASGKDRAVGNTIYF.

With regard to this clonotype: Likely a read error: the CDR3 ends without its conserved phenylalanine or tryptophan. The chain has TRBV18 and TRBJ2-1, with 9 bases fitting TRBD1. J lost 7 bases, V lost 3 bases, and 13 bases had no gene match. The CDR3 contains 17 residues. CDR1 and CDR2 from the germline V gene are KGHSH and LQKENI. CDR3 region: CASSPNPGTGMRNEQFI. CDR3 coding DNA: TGTGCCAGCTCACCGAACCCAGGGACAGGGATGAGGAATGAGCAGTTCATC.

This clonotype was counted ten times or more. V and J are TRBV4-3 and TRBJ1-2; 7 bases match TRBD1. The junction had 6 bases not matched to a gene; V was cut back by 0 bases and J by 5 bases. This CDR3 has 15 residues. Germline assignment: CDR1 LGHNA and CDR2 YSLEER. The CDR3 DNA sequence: TGCGCCAGCAGCCAAGAGTGGATACAGGGGTATGGCTACACCTTC. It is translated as CASSQEWIQGYGYTF.

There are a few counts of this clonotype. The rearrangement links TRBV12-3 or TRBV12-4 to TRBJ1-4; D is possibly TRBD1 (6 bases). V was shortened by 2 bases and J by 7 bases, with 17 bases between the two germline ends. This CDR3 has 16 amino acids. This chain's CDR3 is CASSLTGRALGEKLFF. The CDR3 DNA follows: TGTGCCAGCAGTTTAACAGGGAGGGCATTAGGTGAAAAACTGTTTTTT.

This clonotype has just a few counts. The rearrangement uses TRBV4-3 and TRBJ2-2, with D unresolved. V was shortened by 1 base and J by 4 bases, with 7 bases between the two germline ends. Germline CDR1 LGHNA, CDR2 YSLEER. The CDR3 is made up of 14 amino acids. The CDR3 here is CASSQGTGTGELFF. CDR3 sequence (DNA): TGCGCCAGCAGCCAAGGGACGGGCACCGGGGAGCTGTTTTTT.

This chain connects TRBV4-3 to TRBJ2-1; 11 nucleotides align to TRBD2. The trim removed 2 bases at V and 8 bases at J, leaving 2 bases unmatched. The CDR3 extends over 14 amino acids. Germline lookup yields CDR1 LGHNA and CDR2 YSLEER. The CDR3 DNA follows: TGCGCCAGCAGCCAACTAGCGGGAGGTCATGAGCAGTTCTTC. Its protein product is CASSQLAGGHEQFF.

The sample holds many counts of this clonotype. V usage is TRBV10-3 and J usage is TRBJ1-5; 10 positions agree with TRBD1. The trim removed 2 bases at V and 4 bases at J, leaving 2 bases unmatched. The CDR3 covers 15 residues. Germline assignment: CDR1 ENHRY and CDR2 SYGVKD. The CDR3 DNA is TGTGCCATCAGTGAGGGGACAGGGGTAAATCAGCCCCAGCATTTT. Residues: CAISEGTGVNQPQHF.